These 12 T cell receptor beta chains came from one sample sequenced in a study of OX40 agonist ivuxolimab in advanced cancers. Sequencing was performed with immunoSEQ multiplex PCR; in TCRdb, only in-frame clones are kept and a portion is missing. This table holds approximately 58,000 clones, 79% found once. Sequencing used CD4+ or CD8+ T cells sorted from blood, obtained in a trial of the OX40 agonist ivuxolimab. The receptor source for this set is an adult with an advanced solid tumor such as melanoma, head and neck, liver or kidney cancer.

This clone is a singleton in its sample. The chain combines TRBV7-2 with TRBJ2-1; TRBD1 aligns across 9 bases. Germline CDR1 SGHTA, CDR2 FQGNSA. The CDR3 covers 15 residues. V lost 2 bases, J lost 9 bases, and 8 bases stayed unmatched. CDR3 sequence reads: CASSLQGPTGGEQFF. The DNA for the CDR3 is TGTGCCAGCAGCTTACAGGGCCCGACAGGGGGTGAGCAGTTCTTC.

The rearrangement links TRBV5-1 to TRBJ2-1; 11 bases are a match to TRBD2. Germline V gives CDR1 SGHRS, CDR2 YFSETQ. The trim removed 4 bases at V and 7 bases at J, leaving 16 bases unmatched. This CDR3 is built from 18 residues. The CDR3 reads CASSLPILAGAPGNEQFF. The DNA of the CDR3 is TGCGCCAGCAGCCTTCCCATACTAGCGGGGGCCCCGGGGAATGAGCAGTTCTTC.

The rearrangement joins TRBV25-1 to TRBJ1-2; possibly TRBD1 for D (5 bases). In germline, CDR1 is MGHDK, CDR2 SYGVNS. This CDR3 has 14 amino acids. Deletions cut 2 bases from V and 1 base from J, with 8 bases between. The CDR3 bases are TGTGCCAGCAGTGAAGCTGGGGGTAACTATGGCTACACCTTC. This codes for CASSEAGGNYGYTF.

The chain joins TRBV7-9 to TRBJ2-5, with TRBD2 matching 9 bases. CDR1 and CDR2 from the germline V gene are SEHNR and FQNEAQ (reference sequence). V shed 5 bases, J shed 5 bases, and the junction held 6 bases outside the gene matches. CDR3 length equals 14 residues. As DNA, the CDR3 is TGTGCCAGCAGCCCAGGGACTAGCTTCGAGACCCAGTACTTC. Amino acids: CASSPGTSFETQYF.

CDR3 coding DNA: TGTGCCGGAGGAGTAGCGTACGAGCAGTACTTC. This encodes CAGGVAYEQYF. The V gene is TRBV2, the J gene TRBJ2-7; TRBD2 is a possible D gene (5 bases). The CDR3 spans 11 residues. The V end lost 11 bases, the J end lost 4 bases, and 12 bases lay between the germline ends. The germline gives CDR1 SNHLY, CDR2 FYNNEI.

Points on this clone: This sample also contains other DNA sequences that code for the same CDR3. This rearrangement joins TRBV18 to TRBJ2-7; D is tentatively TRBD1 or TRBD2 (6 bases each). Germline V CDR1 and CDR2: KGHSH, LQKENI. The CDR3 spans 14 residues. V lost 3 bases and J 5 bases, leaving 14 bases between the germline ends. CDR3 region: CASSPGGHLHEQYF. The CDR3, as DNA: TGTGCCAGCTCACCGGGGGGACATCTACACGAGCAGTACTTC.

The chain uses TRBV2 and TRBJ2-5; the D is unclear. Trimming left V 5 bases short and J 6 bases short, with 10 bases between. The CDR3 is 12 residues long. Germline V CDR1 and CDR2: SNHLY, FYNNEI. In nucleotides, the CDR3 is TGTGCCAGCAGTCCTGTTGGGCAGACCCAGTACTTC. Amino acid sequence: CASSPVGQTQYF.

This clone appeared once. This chain uses TRBV18 with TRBJ2-1; TRBD2 aligns across 12 bases. CDR1 KGHSH and CDR2 LQKENI come from the germline V gene. CDR3 length equals 15 residues. After removal of 4 bases from V and 9 bases from J, the junction contained 7 bases not matched to a gene. CDR3 in DNA: TGTGCCAGCTCACTCACACCTAGCGGGAGGGTTGAGCAGTTCTTC. Translation gives CASSLTPSGRVEQFF.

This clone occurred a few times. The sample contains more than one DNA sequence encoding this CDR3. This sequence joins TRBV28 and TRBJ1-3; D gene unclear. CDR3 length: 12 amino acids. Germline V gives CDR1 MDHEN, CDR2 SYDVKM. V was pared by 1 base and J by 4 bases, with 2 bases between. The CDR3: CASSLSGNTIYF. The CDR3 coding sequence is TGTGCCAGCAGTTTATCCGGAAACACCATATATTTT.

The chain employs TRBV9 and TRBJ2-1; 9 nucleotides match TRBD2. CDR1 is SGDLS and CDR2 is YYNGEE in the germline V gene. V dropped 0 bases and J dropped 6; count of bases not matched to a gene: 10. The CDR3 runs to 17 residues. The CDR3 protein is CASSVVPREGRGNEQFF. CDR3 DNA: TGTGCCAGCAGCGTAGTGCCGCGGGAGGGCCGAGGCAATGAGCAGTTCTTC.

This clone was picked up a small number of times. CDR3 nucleotide sequence: TGTGCCAGCAGCACGGGACAGGGTTACACCGGGGAGCTGTTTTTT. Translating gives CASSTGQGYTGELFF. The gene calls are TRBV7-9 and TRBJ2-2; 9 bases match TRBD1. From germline, CDR1 is SEHNR and CDR2 FQNEAQ (reference sequence). The CDR3 loop spans 15 amino acids. J was trimmed by 3 bases and V by 5 bases; bases with no gene match: 4.

The chain links TRBV19 to TRBJ1-1; unclear D gene. Trimming left V 3 bases short and J 1 base short, with 6 bases between. CDR3 length: 13 amino acids. CDR1 and CDR2 from the germline V gene are LNHDA and SQIVND (reference sequence). The CDR3 sequence: CASSIGSNTEAFF. CDR3 coding DNA: TGTGCCAGTAGTATCGGTTCGAACACTGAAGCTTTCTTT.